Presented here are 23 T cell receptor beta chains from one specimen sequenced in a study of blood T cell repertoires in COVID-19. Sequenced by immunoSEQ multiplex PCR; TCRdb stores in-frame clones only, minus some. The top ten hold approximately 6.8% of the sample, which has 68,000 or so clones, around 88% seen once. Sequencing was done on a sample of peripheral blood. The source of these receptors is a woman aged 70-85 years with acute or convalescent COVID-19.

The genes are TRBV7-2 and TRBJ2-5, with a tentative D call TRBD1 (5 bases). CDR1 SGHTA and CDR2 FQGNSA come from the germline V gene. Trimming stripped 2 bases from V and 0 bases from J, with 13 bases between. The CDR3 runs 16 residues. This CDR3 is CASSLRGLGDQETQYF. CDR3 nucleotides: TGTGCCAGCAGCTTAAGGGGCCTAGGGGACCAAGAGACCCAGTACTTC.

The rearrangement joins TRBV10-3 to TRBJ1-1; D gene unclear. Germline loops: CDR1 ENHRY, CDR2 SYGVKD. This CDR3 contains 12 residues. The germline V and J ends were trimmed by 2 bases and 7 bases, with 8 bases remaining between them. In DNA, the CDR3 is TGTGCCATCAGTGAGGAAGGCGGTGAAGCTTTCTTT. Translation: CAISEEGGEAFF.

About this clone itself: The same CDR3 can be traced to other DNA sequences in this sample. The chain couples TRBV28 to TRBJ2-7; 9 nucleotides align to TRBD2. The CDR3 totals 15 residues. From germline, CDR1 is MDHEN and CDR2 SYDVKM. Trimming cost V 0 bases and J 2 bases; bases outside gene matches: 2. The CDR3 loop reads CASSLWGLAAYEQYF. The CDR3 coding sequence is TGTGCCAGCAGTTTATGGGGACTAGCTGCCTACGAGCAGTACTTC.

The chain combines TRBV24-1 with TRBJ2-7; D is unresolved. The CDR3 extends over 14 amino acids. The ends were cut back, 3 bases at V and 0 bases at J, with 8 bases in the middle. The germline V gene has CDR1 KGHDR and CDR2 SFDVKD. The CDR3 sequence is CATSDRHVSYEQYF. CDR3 DNA sequence: TGTGCCACCAGTGATCGACACGTCTCCTACGAGCAGTACTTC.

The CDR3 reads CASSSGQGRSPLHF. In DNA form, the CDR3 reads TGTGCCAGCAGCTCGGGACAGGGTCGTTCACCCCTCCACTTT. The chain links TRBV5-6 to TRBJ1-6; TRBD1 matches at 9 bases. The trim removed 3 bases at V and 9 bases at J, leaving 4 bases unmatched. Germline V gene data show CDR1 as SGHDT and CDR2 as YYEEEE. The length of the CDR3 is 14 residues.

This clone came up a few times. The V gene is TRBV9, the J gene TRBJ2-3; 8 nucleotides match TRBD2. The germline V gene encodes CDR1 SGDLS and CDR2 YYNGEE. The CDR3 runs 16 residues. V dropped 3 bases and J dropped 1; count of bases not matched to a gene: 7. CDR3: CASSASGGVGTDTQYF. CDR3 in DNA: TGTGCCAGCAGCGCCTCCGGGGGGGTTGGCACAGATACGCAGTATTTT.

This clone was found once. CDR3 in DNA: TGTGCCAGTAGTATCCAGGGAAACTCCTACAATGAGCAGTTCTTC. It translates to CASSIQGNSYNEQFF. The rearrangement uses TRBV19 and TRBJ2-1; D may be TRBD1 (5 bases). Germline CDR1 is LNHDA and CDR2 is SQIVND (reference sequence). The CDR3 length is 15 residues. The V end lost 3 bases, the J end lost 0 bases, and 9 bases lay between the germline ends. The full variable domain, in which reference TRBV19 and TRBJ2-1 provide the parts outside the CDR3, is DGGITQSPKYLFRKEGQNVTLSCEQNLNHDAMYWYRQDPGQGLRLIYYSQIVNDFQKGDIAEGYSVSREKKESFPLTVTSAQKNPTAFYLCASSIQGNSYNEQFFGPGTRLTVL.

In DNA form, the CDR3 reads TGTGCCATCAGTGATCCACCCACAGGAACCTATGGCTACACCTTC. It yields the protein CAISDPPTGTYGYTF. The chain has TRBV10-3 and TRBJ1-2; tentative D call: TRBD1 (5 bases). Germline CDR1 ENHRY, CDR2 SYGVKD. CDR3 length equals 15 residues. The V end lost 3 bases, the J end lost 4 bases, and 15 bases lay between the germline ends.

The chain couples TRBV28 to TRBJ1-5; a possible D gene is TRBD1 (5 bases). Per the germline V gene, CDR1 is MDHEN and CDR2 is SYDVKM. This CDR3 region has 15 residues. V dropped 4 bases and J dropped 9 bases, with 19 bases sitting between them. CDR3 coding DNA: TGTGCCAGCAGTTATGGTTGGAGCCGCGGGGGGCCCCAGCATTTT. Its protein product is CASSYGWSRGGPQHF.

The gene calls are TRBV28 and TRBJ1-2; D not certain. Per the germline V gene, CDR1 is MDHEN and CDR2 is SYDVKM. This CDR3 region has 11 residues. V was shortened by 1 base and J by 8 bases, with 5 bases between the two germline ends. The CDR3 region is CASSLSQGYTF. The CDR3 DNA sequence: TGTGCCAGCAGTTTATCCCAAGGCTACACCTTC.

This sequence joins TRBV15 and TRBJ1-5; 8 bases match TRBD1. Germline loops: CDR1 LNHNV, CDR2 YYDKDF (reference sequence). J lost 2 bases, V lost 11 bases, and 14 bases had no gene match. There are 16 residues in the CDR3. The DNA of the CDR3 is TGTGCCTCGGCCAGGGGGCCAGGCGGGGGCAATCAGCCCCAGCATTTT. This translates into CASARGPGGGNQPQHF.

The CDR3 bases are TGTGCCAGTAGTATGCGGGACAGTCTCACTGAAGCTTTCTTT. This codes for CASSMRDSLTEAFF. The chain uses TRBV19 and TRBJ1-1, with 7 nucleotides matching TRBD1. Germline assignment: CDR1 LNHDA and CDR2 SQIVND (reference sequence). This CDR3 contains 14 residues. Trimming removed 3 bases from V and 4 bases from J; junction bases left unmatched: 5.

The chain recombines TRBV6-2 or TRBV6-3 with TRBJ2-7, with 7 bases that match TRBD2. The CDR3 runs 16 residues. CDR1 is MNHEY and CDR2 is SVGEGT in the germline V gene. V trimming: 0 bases; J trimming: 0 bases; junction bases outside the gene matches: 5. The CDR3 is CASSYSSGTVSYEQYF. The CDR3 nucleotides read TGTGCCAGCAGTTACTCGAGCGGGACCGTCTCCTACGAGCAGTACTTC.

V is TRBV7-6 and J is TRBJ2-2; TRBD1 matches 9 bases. From germline, CDR1 is SGHVS and CDR2 FNYEAQ. The CDR3 sequence is 17 residues long. V trimming: 1 base; J trimming: 0 bases; junction bases outside the gene matches: 3. The CDR3 loop is CASSLVRTGANTGELFF. CDR3 coding DNA: TGTGCCAGCAGCTTAGTTAGGACAGGGGCGAACACCGGGGAGCTGTTTTTT.

This clone came up once. The chain links TRBV30 to TRBJ1-4; possibly TRBD1 for D (5 bases). Germline V gives CDR1 GTSNPN, CDR2 SVGIG (reference sequence). This CDR3 comprises 14 residues. V shed 4 bases and J shed 7 bases, with 16 bases lying between them. The CDR3: CAWKGGGLGEKLFF. The DNA for the CDR3 is TGTGCCTGGAAGGGCGGGGGGTTAGGTGAAAAACTGTTTTTT.

As concerns this clone: Relative to the germline gene, one junction end is altered; a read error may explain this. The chain couples TRBV6-1 to TRBJ1-5, with 7 positions matching TRBD1. The CDR3 is 16 residues long. Germline lookup yields CDR1 MNHNS and CDR2 SASEGT. CDR3 sequence: CASSEGAGGYNQPQHF. The CDR3 coding sequence is TGTGCCAGCAGCGAAGGGGCAGGGGGATACAATCAGCCCCAGCATTTT.

The chain carries TRBV7-2 and TRBJ1-1, with D hard to call. V lost 0 bases to trimming and J lost 3 bases, with 14 bases between them. CDR3 length: 16 residues. Germline lookup yields CDR1 SGHTA and CDR2 FQGNSA. The CDR3 nucleotides read TGTGCCAGCAGCTTAGCGTTCGGAGGGTGGGACACTGAAGCTTTCTTT. Encoded protein: CASSLAFGGWDTEAFF.

As DNA, the CDR3 is TGTGCCAGCGCCCTTGGTGGGACAGGGAAGTCACCCCTCCACTTT. It yields the protein CASALGGTGKSPLHF. V usage is TRBV9 and J usage is TRBJ1-6, with TRBD1 identical over 9 bases. The CDR3 loop spans 15 amino acids. Per germline, CDR1 SGDLS and CDR2 YYNGEE. V lost 7 bases to trimming and J lost 10 bases; unmatched junction nucleotides: 12. Variable domain in full (rest from reference TRBV9 and TRBJ1-6): DSGVTQTPKHLITATGQRVTLRCSPRSGDLSVYWYQQSLDQGLQFLIQYYNGEERAKGNILERFSAQQFPDLHSELNLSSLELGDSALYFCASALGGTGKSPLHFGNGTRLTVT.

This chain uses TRBV3-1 (or the pseudogene TRBV3-2) with TRBJ2-1; 12 bases align to TRBD2. Trimming at V came to 4 bases and at J to 8 bases, leaving 6 bases not matched to a gene. This CDR3 has 15 amino acids. Looked up from germline, CDR1 is LGHDT and CDR2 is YNNKEL (reference sequence). The CDR3 protein is CASSPLAGGGDEQFF. The CDR3, as DNA: TGTGCCAGCAGCCCTCTAGCGGGAGGGGGCGATGAGCAGTTCTTC.

The chain recombines TRBV19 with TRBJ1-5; D is perhaps TRBD1 (5 bases). This CDR3 region has 17 residues. Germline V gives CDR1 LNHDA, CDR2 SQIVND (reference sequence). Between the trimmed V and J ends, which lost 4 bases and 2 bases, there was a span of 18 bases. In DNA form, the CDR3 reads TGTGCCAGTAGTACCCGGACAAGCCAGGTCGGCAATCAGCCCCAGCATTTT. Its translation: CASSTRTSQVGNQPQHF. Complete variable domain (other parts from reference TRBV19 and TRBJ1-5): DGGITQSPKYLFRKEGQNVTLSCEQNLNHDAMYWYRQDPGQGLRLIYYSQIVNDFQKGDIAEGYSVSREKKESFPLTVTSAQKNPTAFYLCASSTRTSQVGNQPQHFGDGTRLSIL.

The rearrangement uses TRBV20-1 and TRBJ1-1; D is perhaps TRBD1 (5 bases). V was pared by 3 bases and J by 4 bases, with 9 bases between. The length of the CDR3 is 12 residues. Germline CDR1 reads DFQATT; CDR2 reads SNEGSKA (reference sequence). The CDR3: CSASAGGTEAFF. The CDR3 bases are TGCAGTGCTAGTGCGGGGGGCACTGAAGCTTTCTTT.

This chain joins TRBV19 and TRBJ2-2; 8 nucleotides align to TRBD1. This CDR3 region has 15 residues. CDR1 is LNHDA, CDR2 SQIVND, per germline (reference sequence). V lost 2 bases and J lost 5; bases outside the gene matches: 4. Written as DNA, the CDR3 is TGTGCCAGTAGTATACAGGGGGCGCGGACCGGGGAGCTGTTTTTT. The encoded protein is CASSIQGARTGELFF.

J is TRBJ2-2 and V is TRBV7-3; 8 bases align to TRBD2. V lost 5 bases, J lost 5 bases, and 7 bases stayed unmatched. Germline-derived CDR1 and CDR2 are SGHTA and FQGTGA. This CDR3 has 15 amino acids. For the CDR3, the DNA is TGTGCCAGCAGCCCGGGGGGGCCGGGTACCGGGGAGCTGTTTTTT. Translating gives CASSPGGPGTGELFF.